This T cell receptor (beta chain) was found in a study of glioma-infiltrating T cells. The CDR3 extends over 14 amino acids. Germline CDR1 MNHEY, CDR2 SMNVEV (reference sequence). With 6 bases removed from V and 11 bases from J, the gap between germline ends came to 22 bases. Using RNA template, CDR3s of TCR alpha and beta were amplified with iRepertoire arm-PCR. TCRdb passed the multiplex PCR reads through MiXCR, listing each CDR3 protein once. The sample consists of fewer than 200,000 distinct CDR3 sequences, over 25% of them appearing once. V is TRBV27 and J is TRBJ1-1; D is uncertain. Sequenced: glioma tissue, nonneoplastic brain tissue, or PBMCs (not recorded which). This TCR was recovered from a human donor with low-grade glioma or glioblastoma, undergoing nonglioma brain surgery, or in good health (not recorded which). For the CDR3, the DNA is TGTGCCAGCAGGCTAGGGTGGAGGTACACTGGGGCTTTCTTT. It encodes CASRLGWRYTGAFF.